This T cell receptor beta chain derives from a study of T cells in Graves' hyperthyroidism and ophthalmopathy (dated by TCRdb to between 2018 and 2020). About the full investigation: Peripheral blood was collected at initial diagnosis, before any treatment. To identify TCR V-J signatures that set the groups apart, the researchers used a discovery cohort of about a hundred patients, made up of 43 with Graves' ophthalmopathy and 55 to 65 with stable Graves' hyperthyroidism. The 90 to 100 discovery patients were randomly divided into training and test sets at a 7:3 ratio. After blood sampling, hyperthyroidism patients were treated with methimazole at a starting dose of 30 mg daily, and ophthalmopathy patients were treated with high-dose intravenous methylprednisolone. The paper describes TCR Vbeta CDR3 sequencing of about 140 peripheral blood samples, made up of about 40 ophthalmopathy patients, some 76 hyperthyroidism patients and roughly 17 progressor patients. In addition, the study compared T-cell repertoires in thyroid tissue and in blood from about 6 Graves' hyperthyroidism patients. Whether ophthalmopathy could be predicted prospectively was tested in an independent validation cohort made up of approximately 19 hyperthyroidism patients plus 17 patients who later progressed to ophthalmopathy.

A patient counted as having stable Graves' hyperthyroidism if no progression to ophthalmopathy occurred over 18 months of follow-up. The hyperthyroidism patients were between 18 and 65 years old and newly diagnosed, with a disease duration of less than 2 months. Patients with uncontrolled infections, other autoimmune diseases, pregnancy or lactation were excluded. Clinical symptoms, serum thyroxine and TRAb, thyroid ultrasound, and orbital computed tomography formed the basis for the diagnoses. Ficoll-Paque density gradient centrifugation was used to isolate PBMCs from approximately 10 ml of fresh peripheral blood. Trizol reagent was used to extract total RNA, and RNA quality was then checked on an Agilent 2100 Bioanalyzer. This clonotype was seen a few times. No cognate antigen has been identified for it. Base quality data are lacking; no much larger clone is found one base away. V is pruned by 9 bases and J by 4 bases, leaving 5 bases of the junction without a gene match. In the germline V gene, CDR1 corresponds to KGHDR and CDR2 to SFDVKD. The CDR3 measures 13 amino acids from cysteine to phenylalanine. Only the CDR3 DNA is retained, 39 bases long and in frame from the first base.

The TCR beta CDR3 regions were amplified from RNA transcripts. A first-round RT-PCR of the TCR CDR3 used the HTBI primer set with the Qiagen OneStep RT-PCR kit. The libraries were constructed in a second round of multiplex PCR and then size-selected and purified. The libraries were sequenced on an Illumina HiSeq2000 using paired-end 100 bp reads. As for the original processing: SOAPnuke was used to process the raw data, throwing out any read that contained adapters or uncalled bases, had a mean Phred below 15, or lacked an exact constant-primer or identifier match. COPE v1.2.5 was used to merge the high-quality paired reads, and each unique nucleotide sequence was defined as a clonotype. MiTCR v1.1 was used to align the clonotypes against IMGT TRBV, TRBD and TRBJ reference segments. Only V-J combinations with frequency above 0.0001, covering 99% to 99.2% of repertoires, were analysed. The TCS score was defined as the ratio of F50 (clonal expansion) to E x V (chaos), calculated using BLOSUM62-based TCRdist between CDR3 peptides within each V-J. Welch's t-statistics and random forest reduced 514 V-J features to 13, which were used in a naive Bayes classifier (R e1071). TCRdb redid the processing of the public reads, applying fastp at Q25 and MiXCR, and retained in-frame beta chains. Every entry covers one CDR3 protein and lists the most common genes and DNA from its rows. TCRdb's processing, not the study's, gives the V and J calls here. In this sample the table shows a few hundred thousand distinct CDR3 sequences, approximately 20% of which occur a single time. The ten largest clones represent about 45% of the sample.

The paper as a whole reports these results and caveats: Most expanded thyroid clonotypes (frequency above 0.001) were also detected in blood, suggesting blood repertoires may reflect thyroid immune responses. In validation, the model predicted progression to ophthalmopathy with over 65% sensitivity and less than 80% specificity, a median of 6.5 months before onset. Sample size was not statistically predetermined, and blinding of investigators to group allocation was not performed. Ophthalmopathy was separated from stable hyperthyroidism by a 13 V-J signature model, with around 90% sensitivity and just over 81% specificity obtained in cross-validation and 80%/75% obtained in testing.

Sequenced sample: blood. The source of this sequence is a man aged 35-49 years with Graves' hyperthyroidism. The chain was built from TRBV24-1 and TRBJ1-2; 9 junctional bases match TRBD1. The encoded CDR3 is CATRGQGSYGYTF. The bases read TGTGCCACCCGGGGACAGGGCTCCTATGGCTACACCTTC.